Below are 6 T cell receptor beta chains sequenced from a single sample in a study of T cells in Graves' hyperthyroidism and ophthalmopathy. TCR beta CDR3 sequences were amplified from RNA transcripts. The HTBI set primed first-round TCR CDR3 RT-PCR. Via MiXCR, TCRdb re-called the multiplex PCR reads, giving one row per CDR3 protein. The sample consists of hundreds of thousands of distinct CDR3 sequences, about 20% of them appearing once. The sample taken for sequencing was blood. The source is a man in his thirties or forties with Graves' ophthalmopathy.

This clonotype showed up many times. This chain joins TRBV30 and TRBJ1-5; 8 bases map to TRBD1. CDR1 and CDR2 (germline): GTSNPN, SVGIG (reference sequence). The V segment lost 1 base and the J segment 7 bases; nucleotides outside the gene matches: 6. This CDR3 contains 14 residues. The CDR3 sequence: CAWSGVQGGQPQHF. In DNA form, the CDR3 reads TGTGCCTGGAGTGGGGTACAGGGGGGACAGCCCCAGCATTTT. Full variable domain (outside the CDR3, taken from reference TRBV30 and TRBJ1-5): SQTIHQWPATLVQPVGSPLSLECTVEGTSNPNLYWYRQAAGRGLQLLFYSVGIGQISSEVPQNLSASRPQDRQFILSSKKLLLSDSGFYLCAWSGVQGGQPQHFGDGTRLSIL.

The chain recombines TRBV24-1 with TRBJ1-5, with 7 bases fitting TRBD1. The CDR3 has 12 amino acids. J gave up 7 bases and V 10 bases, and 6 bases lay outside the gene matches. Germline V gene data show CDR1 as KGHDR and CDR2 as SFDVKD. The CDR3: CATTGAGQPQHF. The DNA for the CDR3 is TGTGCCACAACAGGGGCGGGGCAGCCCCAGCATTTT.

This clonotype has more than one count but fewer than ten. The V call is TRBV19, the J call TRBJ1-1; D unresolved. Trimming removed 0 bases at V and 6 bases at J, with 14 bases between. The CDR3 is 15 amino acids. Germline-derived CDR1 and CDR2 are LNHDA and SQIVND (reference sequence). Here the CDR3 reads CASSIEEGRLPEAFF. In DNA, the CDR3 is TGTGCCAGTAGTATAGAAGAGGGAAGGCTTCCTGAAGCTTTCTTT.

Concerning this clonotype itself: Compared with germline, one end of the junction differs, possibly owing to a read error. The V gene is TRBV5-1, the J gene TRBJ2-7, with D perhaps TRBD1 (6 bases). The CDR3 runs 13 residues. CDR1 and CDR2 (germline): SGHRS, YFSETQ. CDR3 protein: CAGSLVYRDEQYF. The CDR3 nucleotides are TGCGCCGGCAGCTTGGTGTACAGGGACGAGCAGTACTTC.

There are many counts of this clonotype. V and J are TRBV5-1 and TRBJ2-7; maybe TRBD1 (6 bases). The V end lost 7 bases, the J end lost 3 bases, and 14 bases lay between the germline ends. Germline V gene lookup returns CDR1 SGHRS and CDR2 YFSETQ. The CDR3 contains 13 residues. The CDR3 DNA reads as TGCGCCAGCCGGGCTGACAGGTACTACGAGCAGTACTTC. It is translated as CASRADRYYEQYF.

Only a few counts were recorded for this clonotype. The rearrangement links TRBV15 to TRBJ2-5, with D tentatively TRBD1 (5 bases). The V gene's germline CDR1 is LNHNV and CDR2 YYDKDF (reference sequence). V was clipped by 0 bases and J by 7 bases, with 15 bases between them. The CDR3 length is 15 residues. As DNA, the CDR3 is TGTGCCACCAGCAGAGATTCCGTCGGCCAGGGGACCCAGTACTTC. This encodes CATSRDSVGQGTQYF.